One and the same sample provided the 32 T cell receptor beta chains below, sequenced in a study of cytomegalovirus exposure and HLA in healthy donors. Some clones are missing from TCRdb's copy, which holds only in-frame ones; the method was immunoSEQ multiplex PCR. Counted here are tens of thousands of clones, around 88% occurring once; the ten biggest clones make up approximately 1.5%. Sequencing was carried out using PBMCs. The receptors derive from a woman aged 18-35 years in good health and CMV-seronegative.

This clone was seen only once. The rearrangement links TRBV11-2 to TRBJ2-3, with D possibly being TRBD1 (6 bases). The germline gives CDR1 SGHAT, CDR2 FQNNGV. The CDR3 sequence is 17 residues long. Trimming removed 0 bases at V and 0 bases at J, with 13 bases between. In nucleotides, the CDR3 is TGTGCCAGCAGCTTAGATACGGCGAGGGGGAGCACAGATACGCAGTATTTT. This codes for CASSLDTARGSTDTQYF.

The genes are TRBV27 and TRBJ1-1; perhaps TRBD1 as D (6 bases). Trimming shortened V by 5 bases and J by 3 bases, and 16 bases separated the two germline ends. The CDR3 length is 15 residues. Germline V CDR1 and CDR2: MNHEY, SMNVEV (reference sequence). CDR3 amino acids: CASSIYLGGDTEAFF. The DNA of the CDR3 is TGTGCCAGCAGTATTTATTTAGGGGGTGACACTGAAGCTTTCTTT.

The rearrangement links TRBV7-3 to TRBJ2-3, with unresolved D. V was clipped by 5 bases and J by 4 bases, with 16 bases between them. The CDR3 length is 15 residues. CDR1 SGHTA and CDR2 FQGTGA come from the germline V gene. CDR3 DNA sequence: TGTGCCAGCAGCCCCTCTCGAGGCCGTGCAGATACGCAGTATTTT. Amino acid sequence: CASSPSRGRADTQYF.

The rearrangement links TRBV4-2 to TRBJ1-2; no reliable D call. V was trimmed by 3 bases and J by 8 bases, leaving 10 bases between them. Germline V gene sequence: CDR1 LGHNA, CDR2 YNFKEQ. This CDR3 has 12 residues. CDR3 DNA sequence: TGTGCCAGCAGCCAGGCCAGGTGGGGCTACACCTTC. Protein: CASSQARWGYTF.

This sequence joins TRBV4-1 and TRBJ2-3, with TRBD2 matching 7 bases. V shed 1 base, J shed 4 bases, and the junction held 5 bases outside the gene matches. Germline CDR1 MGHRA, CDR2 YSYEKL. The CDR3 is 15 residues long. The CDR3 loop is CASSQVWGRADTQYF. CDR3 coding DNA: TGCGCCAGCAGCCAAGTATGGGGGAGGGCAGATACGCAGTATTTT.

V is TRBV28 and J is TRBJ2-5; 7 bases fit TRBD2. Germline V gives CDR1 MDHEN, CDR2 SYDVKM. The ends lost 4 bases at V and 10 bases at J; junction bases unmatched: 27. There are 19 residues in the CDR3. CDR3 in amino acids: CASSSLVQGVARPRGGQYF. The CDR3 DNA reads TGTGCCAGCAGTTCTCTTGTGCAAGGTGTGGCGCGCCCGCGCGGGGGCCAGTACTTC. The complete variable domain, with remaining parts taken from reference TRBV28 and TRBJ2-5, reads DVKVTQSSRYLVKRTGEKVFLECVQDMDHENMFWYRQDPGLGLRLIYFSYDVKMKEKGDIPEGYSVSREKKERFSLILESASTNQTSMYLCASSSLVQGVARPRGGQYFGPGTRLLVL.

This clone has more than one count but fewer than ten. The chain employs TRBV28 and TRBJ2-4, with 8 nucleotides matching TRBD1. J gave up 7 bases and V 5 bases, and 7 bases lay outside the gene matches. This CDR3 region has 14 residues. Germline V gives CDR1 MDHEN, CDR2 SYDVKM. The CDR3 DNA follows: TGTGCCAGCAGTATGGACAGGGTAGGGAACATTCAGTACTTC. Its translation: CASSMDRVGNIQYF.

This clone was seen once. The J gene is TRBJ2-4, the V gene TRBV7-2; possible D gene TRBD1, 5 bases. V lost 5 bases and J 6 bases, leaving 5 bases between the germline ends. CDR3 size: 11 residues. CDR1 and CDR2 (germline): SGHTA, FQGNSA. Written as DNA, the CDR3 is TGTGCCAGCAGCACAGGAAACATTCAGTACTTC. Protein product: CASSTGNIQYF.

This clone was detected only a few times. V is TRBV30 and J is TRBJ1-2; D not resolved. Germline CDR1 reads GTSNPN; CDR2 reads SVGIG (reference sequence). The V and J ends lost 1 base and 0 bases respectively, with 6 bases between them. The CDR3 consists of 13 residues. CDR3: CAWSDTSNYGYTF. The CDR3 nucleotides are TGTGCCTGGAGTGACACCTCTAACTATGGCTACACCTTC.

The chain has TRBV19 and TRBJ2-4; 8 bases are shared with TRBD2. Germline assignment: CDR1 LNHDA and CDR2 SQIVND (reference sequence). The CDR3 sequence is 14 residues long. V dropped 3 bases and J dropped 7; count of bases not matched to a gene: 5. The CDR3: CASSITGGGNIQYF. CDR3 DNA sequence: TGTGCCAGTAGTATTACGGGGGGGGGTAACATTCAGTACTTC.

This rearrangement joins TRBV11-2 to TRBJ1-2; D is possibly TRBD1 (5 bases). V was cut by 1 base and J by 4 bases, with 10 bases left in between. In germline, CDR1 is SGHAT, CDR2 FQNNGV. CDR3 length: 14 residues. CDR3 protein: CASSLGGLPYGYTF. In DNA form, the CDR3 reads TGTGCCAGCAGCTTAGGGGGACTACCCTATGGCTACACCTTC.

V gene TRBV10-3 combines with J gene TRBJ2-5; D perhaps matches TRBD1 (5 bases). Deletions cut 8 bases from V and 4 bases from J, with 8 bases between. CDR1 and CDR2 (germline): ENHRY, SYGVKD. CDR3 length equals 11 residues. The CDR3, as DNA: TGTGCCATCGCCCAGGGAGAGACCCAGTACTTC. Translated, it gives CAIAQGETQYF.

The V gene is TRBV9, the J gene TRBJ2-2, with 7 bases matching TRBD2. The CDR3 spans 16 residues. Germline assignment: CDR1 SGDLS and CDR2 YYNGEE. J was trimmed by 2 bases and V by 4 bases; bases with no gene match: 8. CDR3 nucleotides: TGTGCCAGCAGCCGCGGGAGTTTGGGAAACACCGGGGAGCTGTTTTTT. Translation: CASSRGSLGNTGELFF.

In DNA form, the CDR3 reads TGTGCCAGCAGCGCGATAGCGGGGGGACTCAAAAACATTCAGTACTTC. This sequence encodes CASSAIAGGLKNIQYF. The V and J genes are TRBV9 and TRBJ2-4, with 10 bases lining up with TRBD2. Germline V CDR1 and CDR2: SGDLS, YYNGEE. The junction had 6 bases not matched to a gene; V was cut back by 3 bases and J by 3 bases. CDR3 size: 16 residues.

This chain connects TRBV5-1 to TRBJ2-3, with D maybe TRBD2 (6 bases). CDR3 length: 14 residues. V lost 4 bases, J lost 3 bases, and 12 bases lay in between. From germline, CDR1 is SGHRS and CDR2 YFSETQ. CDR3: CASSPEGRTDTQYF. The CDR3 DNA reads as TGCGCCAGCAGCCCGGAGGGCCGGACAGATACGCAGTATTTT.

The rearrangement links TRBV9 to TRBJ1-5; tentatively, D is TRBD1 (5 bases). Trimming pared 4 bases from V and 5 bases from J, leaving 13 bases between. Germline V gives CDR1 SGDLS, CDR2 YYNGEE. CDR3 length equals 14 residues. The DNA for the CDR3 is TGTGCCAGCAGCCTTAGCGGGGGGGATCAGCCCCAGCATTTT. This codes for CASSLSGGDQPQHF. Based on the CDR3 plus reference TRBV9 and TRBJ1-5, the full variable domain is DSGVTQTPKHLITATGQRVTLRCSPRSGDLSVYWYQQSLDQGLQFLIQYYNGEERAKGNILERFSAQQFPDLHSELNLSSLELGDSALYFCASSLSGGDQPQHFGDGTRLSIL.

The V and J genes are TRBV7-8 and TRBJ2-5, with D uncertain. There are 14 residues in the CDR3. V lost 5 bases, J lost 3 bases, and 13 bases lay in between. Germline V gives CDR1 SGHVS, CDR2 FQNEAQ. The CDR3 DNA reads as TGTGCCAGCAGCCAACCGGGTCGAAAAGAGACCCAGTACTTC. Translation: CASSQPGRKETQYF.

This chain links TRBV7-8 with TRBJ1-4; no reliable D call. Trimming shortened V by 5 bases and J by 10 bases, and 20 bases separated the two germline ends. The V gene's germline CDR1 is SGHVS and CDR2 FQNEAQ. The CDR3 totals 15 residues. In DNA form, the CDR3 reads TGTGCCAGCAGCGAAGGGCGGGGAATGTCCCGAAAACTGTTTTTT. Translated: CASSEGRGMSRKLFF. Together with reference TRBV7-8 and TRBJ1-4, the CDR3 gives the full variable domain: GAGVSQSPRYKVAKRGQDVALRCDPISGHVSLFWYQQALGQGPEFLTYFQNEAQLDKSGLPSDRFFAERPEGSVSTLKIQRTQQEDSAVYLCASSEGRGMSRKLFFGSGTQLSVL.

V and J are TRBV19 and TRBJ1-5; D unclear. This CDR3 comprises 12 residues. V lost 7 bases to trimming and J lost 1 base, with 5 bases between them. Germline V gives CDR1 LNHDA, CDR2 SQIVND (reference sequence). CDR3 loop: CASKESNQPQHF. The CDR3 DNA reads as TGTGCCAGTAAGGAGAGCAATCAGCCCCAGCATTTT.

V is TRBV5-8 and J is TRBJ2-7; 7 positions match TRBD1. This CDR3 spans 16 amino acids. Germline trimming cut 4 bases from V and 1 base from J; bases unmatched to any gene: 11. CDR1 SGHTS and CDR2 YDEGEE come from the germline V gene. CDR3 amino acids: CASSGIPGQRSYEQYF. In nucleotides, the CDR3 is TGTGCCAGCAGCGGTATACCGGGACAGCGGTCCTACGAGCAGTACTTC.

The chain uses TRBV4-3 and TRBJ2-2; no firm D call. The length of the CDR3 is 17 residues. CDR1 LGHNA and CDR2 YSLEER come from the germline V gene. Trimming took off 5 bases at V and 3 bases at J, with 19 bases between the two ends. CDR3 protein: CASSSSSKVRDTGELFF. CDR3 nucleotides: TGCGCCAGCAGCTCCTCAAGCAAGGTCCGGGACACCGGGGAGCTGTTTTTT.

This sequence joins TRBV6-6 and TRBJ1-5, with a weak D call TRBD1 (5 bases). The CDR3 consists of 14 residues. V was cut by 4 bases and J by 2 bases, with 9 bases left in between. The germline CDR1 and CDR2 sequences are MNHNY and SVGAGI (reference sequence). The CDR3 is CASSFQGGNQPQHF. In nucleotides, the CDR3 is TGTGCCAGCAGTTTTCAGGGCGGCAATCAGCCCCAGCATTTT.

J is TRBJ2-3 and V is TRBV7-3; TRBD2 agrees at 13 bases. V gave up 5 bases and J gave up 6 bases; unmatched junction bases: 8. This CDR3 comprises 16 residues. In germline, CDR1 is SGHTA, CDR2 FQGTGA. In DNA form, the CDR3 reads TGTGCCAGCAGCACAGGGACTAGCGGGGCCGGCGATACGCAGTATTTT. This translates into CASSTGTSGAGDTQYF.

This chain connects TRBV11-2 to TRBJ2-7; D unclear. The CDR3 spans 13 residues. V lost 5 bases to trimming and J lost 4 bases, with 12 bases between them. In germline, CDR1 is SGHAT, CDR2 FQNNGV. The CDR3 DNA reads TGTGCCAGCAGCAATCTAAGGCGGTACGAGCAGTACTTC. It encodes CASSNLRRYEQYF.

CDR3 in DNA: TGTGCCAGCTCACCCTCCGGGACAGGGCGAAACTACGAGCAGTACTTC. As protein: CASSPSGTGRNYEQYF. The chain employs TRBV18 and TRBJ2-7; 9 positions match TRBD1. The V and J ends lost 3 bases and 3 bases, in that order; junction bases with no gene match: 9. The CDR3 contains 16 residues. CDR1 is KGHSH and CDR2 is LQKENI in the germline V gene.

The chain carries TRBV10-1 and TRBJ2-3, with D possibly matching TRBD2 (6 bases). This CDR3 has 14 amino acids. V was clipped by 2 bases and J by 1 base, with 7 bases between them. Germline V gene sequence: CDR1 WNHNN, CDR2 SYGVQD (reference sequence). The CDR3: CASSEERGTDTQYF. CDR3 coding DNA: TGCGCCAGCAGTGAGGAGCGGGGCACAGATACGCAGTATTTT.

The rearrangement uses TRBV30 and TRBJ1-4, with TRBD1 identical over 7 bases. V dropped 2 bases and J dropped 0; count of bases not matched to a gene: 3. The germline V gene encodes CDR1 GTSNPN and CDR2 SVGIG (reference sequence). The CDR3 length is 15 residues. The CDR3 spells CAWSFTGATNEKLFF. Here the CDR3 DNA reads TGTGCCTGGAGTTTTACAGGGGCAACTAATGAAAAACTGTTTTTT.

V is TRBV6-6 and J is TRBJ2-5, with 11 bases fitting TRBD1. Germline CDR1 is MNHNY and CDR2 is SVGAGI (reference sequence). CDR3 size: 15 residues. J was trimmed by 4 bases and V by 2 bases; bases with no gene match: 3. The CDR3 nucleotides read TGTGCCAGCAGTTACCAAGGGACAGGGGGAGAGACCCAGTACTTC. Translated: CASSYQGTGGETQYF.

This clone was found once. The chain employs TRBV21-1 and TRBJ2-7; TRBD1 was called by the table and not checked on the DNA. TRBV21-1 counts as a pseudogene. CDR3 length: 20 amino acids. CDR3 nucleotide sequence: TGTGCCAGCAGCAAAGTGGCTAAGAAAGGGGCCCCCTTACGTTTGGGAGAGCAGTACTTC. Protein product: CASSKVAKKGAPLRLGEQYF.

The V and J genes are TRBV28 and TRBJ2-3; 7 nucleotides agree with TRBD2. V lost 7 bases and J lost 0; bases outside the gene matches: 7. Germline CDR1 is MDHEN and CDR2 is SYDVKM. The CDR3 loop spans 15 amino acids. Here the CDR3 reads CASKIAGTSTDTQYF. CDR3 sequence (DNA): TGTGCCAGCAAAATAGCGGGCACTAGCACAGATACGCAGTATTTT.

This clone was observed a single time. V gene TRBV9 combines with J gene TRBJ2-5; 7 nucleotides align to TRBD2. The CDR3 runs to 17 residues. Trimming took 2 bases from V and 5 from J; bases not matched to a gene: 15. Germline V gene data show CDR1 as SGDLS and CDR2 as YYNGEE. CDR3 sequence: CASSVGGSAGISETQYF. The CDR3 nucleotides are TGTGCCAGCAGCGTGGGGGGATCAGCGGGGATATCGGAGACCCAGTACTTC.

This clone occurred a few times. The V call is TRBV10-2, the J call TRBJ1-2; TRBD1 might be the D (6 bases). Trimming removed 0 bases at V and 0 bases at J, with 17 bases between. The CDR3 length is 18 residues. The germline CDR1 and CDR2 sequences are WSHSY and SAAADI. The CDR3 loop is CASSESMGGAQANYGYTF. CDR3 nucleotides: TGCGCCAGCAGTGAGTCGATGGGGGGGGCGCAGGCTAACTATGGCTACACCTTC.